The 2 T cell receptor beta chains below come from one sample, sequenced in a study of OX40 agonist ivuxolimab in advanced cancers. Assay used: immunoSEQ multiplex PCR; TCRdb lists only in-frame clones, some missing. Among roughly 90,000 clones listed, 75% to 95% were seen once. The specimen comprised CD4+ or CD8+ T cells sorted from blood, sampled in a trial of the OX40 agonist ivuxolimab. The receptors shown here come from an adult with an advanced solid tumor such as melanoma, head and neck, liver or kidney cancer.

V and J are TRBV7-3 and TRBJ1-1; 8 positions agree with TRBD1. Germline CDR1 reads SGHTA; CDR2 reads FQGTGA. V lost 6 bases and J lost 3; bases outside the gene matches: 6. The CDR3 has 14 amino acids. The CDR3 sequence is CASRSDRADTEAFF. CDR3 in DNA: TGTGCCAGCAGGTCGGACAGGGCTGACACTGAAGCTTTCTTT. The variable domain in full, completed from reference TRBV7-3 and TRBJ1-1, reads GAGVSQTPSNKVTEKGKYVELRCDPISGHTALYWYRQSLGQGPEFLIYFQGTGAADDSGLPNDRFFAVRPEGSVSTLKIQRTERGDSAVYLCASRSDRADTEAFFGQGTRLTVV.

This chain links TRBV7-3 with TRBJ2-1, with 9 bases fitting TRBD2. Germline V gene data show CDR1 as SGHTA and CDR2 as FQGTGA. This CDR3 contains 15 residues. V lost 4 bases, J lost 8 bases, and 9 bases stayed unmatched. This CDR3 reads CASSSTGLAWDEQFF. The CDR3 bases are TGTGCCAGCAGCTCAACGGGACTAGCCTGGGATGAGCAGTTCTTC.